This TCR beta chain was captured in a study of early T cells in non-severe SARS-CoV-2 infection. This clonotype was seen a handful of times. CDR3 length: 12 residues. The germline V and J ends were trimmed by 5 bases and 5 bases, with 9 bases remaining between them. Molecules of cDNA were individually given unique molecular identifiers that were attached to them. In TCRdb, the 5' RACE reads were re-called with MiXCR into one record per CDR3 protein. There are 85,000 to 100,000 distinct CDR3 sequences in the sample; over 15% occur only once, and 4.5% to 6.5% lies in the top ten. The starting material was whole blood, obtained at baseline. The chain uses TRBV12-3 or TRBV12-4 and TRBJ2-5, with D unclear. The source is an adult who was a healthcare worker with PCR-confirmed SARS-CoV-2 infection or an uninfected control (not recorded which). The CDR3 DNA sequence: TGTGCCAGCAGTCCCGTCGCTGAGACCCAGTACTTC. This gives the protein CASSPVAETQYF.